This is a list of T cell receptor beta chains from one sample in a study of blood T cell repertoires in COVID-19. The repertoire was sequenced with immunoSEQ multiplex PCR; TCRdb's copy has only in-frame clones and lacks some. The sample carries under 450,000 clones, 89% recorded once. Sequencing was done on a sample of peripheral blood. Receptor source: a woman aged 40 to 50 with COVID-19, enrolled during active disease. Each CDR3 is given with its conserved first and last residue. Fields, in order: D gene, J gene, V gene, clone size, CDR3 DNA, CDR3 protein. A D gene is named only where the DNA matches it firmly. Expanded clones are given a class, and other clones once, few, many or no size at all.

D: -; J: TRBJ1-5; V: TRBV5-5; size: -; DNA: TGTGCCAGCAGCTTAAAGGGAGTAGGTCAGCCCCAGCATTTT; CDR3: CASSLKGVGQPQHF
D: TRBD1; J: TRBJ1-4; V: TRBV9; size: -; DNA: TGTGCCAGCGGGGACAGGGCAGTTAATGAAAAACTGTTTTTT; CDR3: CASGDRAVNEKLFF
D: -; J: TRBJ2-7; V: TRBV5-1; size: once; DNA: TGCGCCAGCAGCTTGGAGGTCACTAGCATGGCCTACGAGCAGTACTTC; CDR3: CASSLEVTSMAYEQYF
D: TRBD1; J: TRBJ2-7; V: TRBV2; size: few; DNA: TGTGCCAGCAGGGGACAGTCCTACGAGCAGTACTTC; CDR3: CASRGQSYEQYF
D: -; J: TRBJ1-3; V: TRBV9; size: -; DNA: TGTGCCAGCAGCGTAGACAGAGACTCTGGAAACACCATATATTTT; CDR3: CASSVDRDSGNTIYF
D: -; J: TRBJ2-2; V: TRBV9; size: -; DNA: TGTGCCAGCAGCTCGAGTTCGAACACCGGGGAGCTGTTTTTT; CDR3: CASSSSSNTGELFF
D: -; J: TRBJ1-1; V: TRBV7-2; size: -; DNA: TGTGCCAGCAGCTCTTTCCTGACTGGGAACACTGAAGCTTTCTTT; CDR3: CASSSFLTGNTEAFF
D: TRBD2; J: TRBJ2-7; V: TRBV4-3; size: -; DNA: TGCGCCAGCAGCCAATGGTATGGTAGCGGGAGGGCTCCAATACCATACGAGCAGTACTTC; CDR3: CASSQWYGSGRAPIPYEQYF
D: -; J: TRBJ1-2; V: TRBV14; size: -; DNA: TGTGCCAGCAGCCCAGGACTGTTAGTTGGCTACACCTTC; CDR3: CASSPGLLVGYTF
D: -; J: TRBJ1-6; V: TRBV27; size: -; DNA: TGTGCCAGCAGTTTGAGGTTCAGCTTTGATAATTCACCCCTCCACTTT; CDR3: CASSLRFSFDNSPLHF
D: -; J: TRBJ2-1; V: TRBV27; size: once; DNA: TGTGCCAGCAGTTCGAGGGACTCCTACAATGAGCAGTTCTTC; CDR3: CASSSRDSYNEQFF
D: -; J: TRBJ1-2; V: TRBV6-5; size: -; DNA: TGTGCCAGCAGTTACGTCAGGATTACTAGTAACTATGGCTACACCTTC; CDR3: CASSYVRITSNYGYTF
D: -; J: TRBJ1-2; V: TRBV9; size: -; DNA: TGTGCCAGCCAGGGACTGTTAGGCTACACCTTC; CDR3: CASQGLLGYTF
D: -; J: TRBJ2-7; V: TRBV6-6; size: once; DNA: TGTGCCAGCAGTTCCCGACGGGCCTACGAGCAGTACTTC; CDR3: CASSSRRAYEQYF
D: -; J: TRBJ2-5; V: TRBV15; size: -; DNA: TGTGCCACCAGCAGAACCCCACGGGTCGCACTTAAAGAGACCCAGTACTTC; CDR3: CATSRTPRVALKETQYF
D: -; J: TRBJ2-7; V: TRBV28; size: -; DNA: TGTGCCAGCAGAACTTCCTACGAGCAGTACTTC; CDR3: CASRTSYEQYF
D: TRBD2; J: TRBJ2-7; V: TRBV7-9; size: -; DNA: TGTGCCAGCAGCTTTCAGGTCCAGGGAGGGAGCGAGCAGTACTTC; CDR3: CASSFQVQGGSEQYF
D: TRBD1; J: TRBJ1-2; V: TRBV5-1; size: -; DNA: TGCGCCAGCAGCGGGGGGACAGGTGAAGACTATGGCTACACCTTC; CDR3: CASSGGTGEDYGYTF
D: -; J: TRBJ2-7; V: TRBV3-1/TRBV3-2; size: once; DNA: TGTGCCAGCAGCCGCACAGACTACTACGAGCAGTACTTC; CDR3: CASSRTDYYEQYF
D: -; J: TRBJ2-2; V: TRBV3-1/TRBV3-2; size: -; DNA: TGTGCCAGCAGCCAAGGAGAAGGTCAAGGGAGCACCGGGGAGCTGTTTTTT; CDR3: CASSQGEGQGSTGELFF
D: TRBD1; J: TRBJ1-6; V: TRBV7-6; size: -; DNA: TGTGCCAGCAGCTCCGGGACAGGGATAAGCTCCTATAATTCACCCCTCCACTTT; CDR3: CASSSGTGISSYNSPLHF
D: -; J: TRBJ2-5; V: TRBV24-1; size: -; DNA: TGTGCCACCAGTGGCGGGGTACAAGAGACCCAGTACTTC; CDR3: CATSGGVQETQYF
D: -; J: TRBJ1-6; V: TRBV9; size: few; DNA: TGTGCCAGCAGCGTAGGCGAGGGGGGGCTGGGTTCGACACCCCTCCACTTT; CDR3: CASSVGEGGLGSTPLHF
D: -; J: TRBJ2-1; V: TRBV6-2/TRBV6-3; size: -; DNA: TGTGCCAGCAGTTACTCTGAGGCGGTTTCCTACAATGAGCAGTTCTTC; CDR3: CASSYSEAVSYNEQFF
D: TRBD2; J: TRBJ2-5; V: TRBV5-1; size: -; DNA: TGCGCCAGCAGCTTGATTCTAGCGGGGGGGAAAGAGACCCAGTACTTC; CDR3: CASSLILAGGKETQYF
D: TRBD2; J: TRBJ2-7; V: TRBV5-1; size: -; DNA: TGCGCCAGCAGCTTGAACGGACTAGCGCAATCCTACGAGCAGTACTTC; CDR3: CASSLNGLAQSYEQYF
D: -; J: TRBJ1-4; V: TRBV29-1; size: once; DNA: TGCAGCGTTGAAGACCGCCCCCGGACGGGGAATGAAAAACTGTTTTTT; CDR3: CSVEDRPRTGNEKLFF
D: -; J: TRBJ2-6; V: TRBV28; size: -; DNA: TGTGCCAGCAGTGGGGGCGGACGGATATCTGGGGCCAACGTCCTGACTTTC; CDR3: CASSGGGRISGANVLTF
D: TRBD1; J: TRBJ2-7; V: TRBV28; size: -; DNA: TGTGCCAGCAGTCTTCTCCGGGACAGAGGCCACGAGCAGTACTTC; CDR3: CASSLLRDRGHEQYF
D: -; J: TRBJ2-7; V: TRBV27; size: -; DNA: TGTGCCAGCAGTCCCCCAGGGATAATGACCTACGAGCAGTACTTC; CDR3: CASSPPGIMTYEQYF
D: TRBD1; J: TRBJ2-4; V: TRBV11-2; size: few; DNA: TGTGCCAGCAGCGGAATAAAGCCGGGACAGAGAAAAAACATTCAGTACTTC; CDR3: CASSGIKPGQRKNIQYF
D: -; J: TRBJ2-1; V: TRBV28; size: -; DNA: TGTGCCAGCAGTTTGGAGAGCTCCTACAATGAGCAGTTCTTC; CDR3: CASSLESSYNEQFF
D: -; J: TRBJ2-3; V: TRBV4-3; size: -; DNA: TGCGCCAGCAGCCAAGAGCTCAGACGGGGGTATAGCACAGATACGCAGTATTTT; CDR3: CASSQELRRGYSTDTQYF
D: -; J: TRBJ2-1; V: TRBV25-1; size: -; DNA: TGTGCCAGCAGCCCTCGAGGTTTCGACAATGAGCAGTTCTTC; CDR3: CASSPRGFDNEQFF
D: -; J: TRBJ1-4; V: TRBV9; size: once; DNA: TGTGCCAGCAGCGTAGGTGCCGGAAAACTGTTTTTT; CDR3: CASSVGAGKLFF